This TCR beta chain came from a study of T cell changes during pregnancy in multiple sclerosis. Profiled with immunoSEQ multiplex PCR; TCRdb holds only in-frame clones, not every one. The table shows some 53,000 clones, with roughly 92% occurring only once. V shed 2 bases and J 9 bases; nucleotides not matched to a gene: 8. There are 14 residues in the CDR3. CDR1 is MDHEN, CDR2 SYDVKM, per germline. The chain employs TRBV28 and TRBJ2-5; TRBD2 aligns across 8 bases. The sequencing used CD4+ T cells from peripheral blood mononuclear cells, collected in the third trimester of pregnancy. This receptor was obtained from a female donor with multiple sclerosis, enrolled in a pregnancy study. CDR3 amino acids: CASSLAGTSGSQYF. The CDR3 DNA reads TGTGCCAGCAGTTTAGCCGGGACTAGTGGGTCCCAGTACTTC.